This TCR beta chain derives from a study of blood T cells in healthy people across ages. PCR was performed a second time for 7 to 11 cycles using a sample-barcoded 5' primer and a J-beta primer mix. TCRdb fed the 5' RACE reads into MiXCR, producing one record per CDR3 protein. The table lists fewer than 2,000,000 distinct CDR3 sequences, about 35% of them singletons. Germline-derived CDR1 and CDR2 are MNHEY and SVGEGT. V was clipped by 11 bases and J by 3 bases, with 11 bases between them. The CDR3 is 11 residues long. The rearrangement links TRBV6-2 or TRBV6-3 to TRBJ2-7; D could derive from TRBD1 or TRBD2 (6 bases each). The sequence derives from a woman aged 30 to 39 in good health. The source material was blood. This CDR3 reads CAVGGNYEQYF. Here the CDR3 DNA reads TGTGCCGTAGGGGGGAACTACGAGCAGTACTTC.